Below are 27 T cell receptor beta chains sequenced from a single sample in a study of blood T cells in healthy people across ages. Next came a second PCR, run for about 7 to 12 cycles, which used a sample-barcoded 5' primer along with a J-beta primer mix. TCRdb re-derived calls from the 5' RACE reads in MiXCR, one entry per CDR3 protein. The sample consists of about 1.5 million distinct CDR3 sequences, approximately 42% of them appearing once. What was sequenced was blood. Receptors originate from a woman younger than 30 in good health.

The chain couples TRBV5-1 to TRBJ2-5; tentative D call: TRBD1 (6 bases). Trimming stripped 4 bases from V and 5 bases from J, with 12 bases between. The CDR3 is 13 residues long. Germline V lookup: CDR1 SGHRS, CDR2 YFSETQ. The chain's CDR3 is CASSPDSPETQYF. The CDR3 nucleotides read TGCGCCAGCAGCCCGGACAGCCCGGAGACCCAGTACTTC.

This clonotype was seen more than once but under ten times. J is TRBJ1-5 and V is TRBV6-2 or TRBV6-3; 7 bases map to TRBD1. CDR1 and CDR2 (germline): MNHEY, SVGEGT. V gave up 4 bases and J gave up 0 bases; unmatched junction bases: 9. CDR3 length: 17 amino acids. The CDR3 spells CASSSGETGLSNQPQHF. CDR3 bases: TGTGCCAGCAGTTCCGGTGAGACAGGGCTTAGCAATCAGCCCCAGCATTTT.

The chain joins TRBV6-2 or TRBV6-3 to TRBJ1-2, with D tentatively TRBD1 (6 bases). V gave up 3 bases and J gave up 4 bases, with 12 bases separating them. The CDR3 covers 14 residues. CDR1 MNHEY and CDR2 SVGEGT come from the germline V gene. DNA for the CDR3: TGTGCCAGCAGTTATTCCGGACAGTTCTATGGCTACACCTTC. It translates to CASSYSGQFYGYTF.

The chain carries TRBV2 and TRBJ2-5; TRBD2 might be the D (5 bases). Germline CDR1 SNHLY, CDR2 FYNNEI. Trimming pared 6 bases from V and 5 bases from J, leaving 16 bases between. The CDR3 has 14 amino acids. The CDR3 here is CASSPGPSGETQYF. CDR3 in DNA: TGTGCCAGCAGCCCTGGACCCTCGGGGGAGACCCAGTACTTC.

CDR3 amino acids: CASSQGGASSYEQYF. The CDR3 nucleotides are TGTGCCAGTAGCCAGGGGGGGGCGAGCTCCTACGAGCAGTACTTC. V is TRBV7-2 and J is TRBJ2-7; either TRBD1 or TRBD2 may supply D (7 bases each). This CDR3 is built from 15 residues. V was shortened by 9 bases and J by 0 bases, with 18 bases between the two germline ends. Germline assignment: CDR1 SGHTA and CDR2 FQGNSA.

Only a few counts were recorded for this clonotype. The genes are TRBV20-1 and TRBJ1-5, with D perhaps TRBD1 (5 bases). The V gene lost 5 bases and the J gene lost 4 bases, with 15 bases spanning the gap. CDR1 and CDR2 from the germline V gene are DFQATT and SNEGSKA (reference sequence). The CDR3 totals 14 residues. The CDR3 spells CSARRGGINQPQHF. The CDR3 DNA reads as TGCAGTGCTCGACGTGGGGGGATTAATCAGCCCCAGCATTTT.

This chain connects TRBV13 to TRBJ2-5, with TRBD2 identical over 8 bases. Trimming took 5 bases from V and 2 from J; bases not matched to a gene: 10. This CDR3 has 16 amino acids. Germline CDR1 reads PRHDT; CDR2 reads FYEKMQ (reference sequence). The CDR3 region is CASSNELAAPQETQYF. DNA of the CDR3: TGTGCCAGCAGCAATGAACTAGCGGCCCCTCAAGAGACCCAGTACTTC.

J is TRBJ2-1 and V is TRBV7-2; 9 nucleotides align to TRBD2. The V gene end was trimmed by 0 bases and the J gene end by 10 bases; junction bases not matched to a gene: 7. Looked up from germline, CDR1 is SGHTA and CDR2 is FQGNSA. The CDR3 is made up of 15 amino acids. In DNA form, the CDR3 reads TGTGCCAGCAGCTTAGCGGAGACTAGCGGTGGAGAGCAGTTCTTC. It is translated as CASSLAETSGGEQFF.

The chain couples TRBV6-6 to TRBJ2-1; 7 bases fit TRBD2. This CDR3 is 15 amino acids long. Germline V gene data show CDR1 as MNHNY and CDR2 as SVGAGI (reference sequence). Trimming at V came to 9 bases and at J to 7 bases, leaving 15 bases not matched to a gene. This chain's CDR3 is CASGKSSGTGNEQFF. CDR3 in DNA: TGTGCCAGTGGGAAAAGCAGCGGGACTGGGAATGAGCAGTTCTTC.

The rearrangement joins TRBV11-2 to TRBJ2-7; 13 nucleotides line up with TRBD2. Germline V gene lookup returns CDR1 SGHAT and CDR2 FQNNGV. There are 15 residues in the CDR3. V lost 5 bases and J lost 2; bases outside the gene matches: 3. The CDR3 region is CASSVGLAGTYEQYF. The CDR3 DNA follows: TGTGCCAGCAGCGTGGGACTAGCGGGGACCTACGAGCAGTACTTC.

The V call is TRBV4-1, the J call TRBJ1-2; D ambiguous. V shed 3 bases and J shed 13 bases, with 18 bases lying between them. CDR3 length equals 13 residues. Germline loops: CDR1 MGHRA, CDR2 YSYEKL. Written as DNA, the CDR3 is TGCGCCAGCAGCCACTTTGGTGACGCCGTATGCACCTTC. Its translation: CASSHFGDAVCTF.

This clonotype was counted only a few times. The chain uses TRBV27 and TRBJ2-3; D uncertain. Germline V gives CDR1 MNHEY, CDR2 SMNVEV (reference sequence). The V end lost 6 bases, the J end lost 4 bases, and 17 bases lay between the germline ends. The CDR3 loop spans 15 amino acids. The CDR3 bases are TGTGCCAGCAGCCGAACGCCCTCCCCATCAGATACGCAGTATTTT. Translating it yields CASSRTPSPSDTQYF.

The chain combines TRBV4-3 with TRBJ2-7; TRBD2 matches at 9 bases. The CDR3 totals 15 residues. From germline, CDR1 is LGHNA and CDR2 YSLEER. After removal of 1 base from V and 5 bases from J, the junction contained 6 bases not matched to a gene. The CDR3 bases are TGCGCCAGCAGCCAAGTTGGGACTAGCACCCACGAGCAGTACTTC. Amino acids: CASSQVGTSTHEQYF.

The chain combines TRBV29-1 with TRBJ2-2, with D possibly TRBD2 on 5 matching bases. The length of the CDR3 is 16 residues. Germline CDR1 and CDR2: SQVTM and ANQGSEA. V lost 4 bases and J lost 0, with 15 bases in between. CDR3 nucleotides: TGCAGCGTTGGACTCGAGGGAGAGGCGAACACCGGGGAGCTGTTTTTT. This codes for CSVGLEGEANTGELFF.

As for this clonotype: Being one base from a much bigger clone, this may be a read error. The chain has TRBV6-5 and TRBJ1-1; no firm D call. V lost 2 bases and J lost 6, with 16 bases in between. CDR1 MNHEY and CDR2 SVGAGI come from the germline V gene. This CDR3 spans 15 amino acids. The CDR3 here is CASSYVGLGRAEAFF. CDR3 coding DNA: TGTGCCAGCAGTTACGTTGGGTTGGGAAGGGCTGAAGCTTTCTTT.

This rearrangement joins TRBV11-2 to TRBJ2-2; 8 bases agree with TRBD2. Germline V gene sequence: CDR1 SGHAT, CDR2 FQNNGV. Trimming at V came to 5 bases and at J to 5 bases, leaving 7 bases not matched to a gene. The CDR3 is 15 residues long. This CDR3 reads CASSTSGGRTGELFF. In nucleotides, the CDR3 is TGTGCCAGCAGCACTTCGGGGGGGCGGACCGGGGAGCTGTTTTTT. Full variable domain (missing parts from reference TRBV11-2 and TRBJ2-2): EAGVAQSPRYKIIEKRQSVAFWCNPISGHATLYWYQQILGQGPKLLIQFQNNGVVDDSQLPKDRFSAERLKGVDSTLKIQPAKLEDSAVYLCASSTSGGRTGELFFGEGSRLTVL.

This clonotype was picked up a small number of times. The V gene is TRBV3-1, the J gene TRBJ2-7; D is perhaps TRBD2 (5 bases). The CDR3 consists of 13 residues. From germline, CDR1 is LGHDT and CDR2 YNNKEL (reference sequence). V lost 4 bases and J 2 bases, leaving 9 bases between the germline ends. CDR3 amino acids: CASSRRVTYEQYF. The CDR3 nucleotides are TGTGCCAGCAGCCGGCGGGTCACCTACGAGCAGTACTTC.

This clonotype was seen at least ten times. V and J are TRBV20-1 and TRBJ1-6; D uncertain. CDR3 size: 14 residues. The germline V and J ends were trimmed by 0 bases and 5 bases, with 8 bases remaining between them. Germline CDR1 DFQATT, CDR2 SNEGSKA (reference sequence). The CDR3 sequence is CSAREGYNNSPLHF. The DNA for the CDR3 is TGCAGTGCTAGAGAGGGGTATAATAATTCACCCCTCCACTTT.

The table lists this clonotype with a few counts. The V gene is TRBV6-5, the J gene TRBJ2-1; 8 bases are shared with TRBD2. Germline V gene lookup returns CDR1 MNHEY and CDR2 SVGAGI. This CDR3 has 14 amino acids. The ends lost 5 bases at V and 6 bases at J; junction bases unmatched: 6. The CDR3 DNA reads as TGTGCCAGCAGTGCCGGGACTAGAGGCAATGAGCAGTTCTTC. Its protein is CASSAGTRGNEQFF.

This clonotype was detected only a few times. One junction end does not reproduce the germline sequence, and a read error may be involved. The V call is TRBV6-2 or TRBV6-3, the J call TRBJ2-7; no clear D gene. The CDR3 runs 15 residues. The germline V gene has CDR1 MNHEY and CDR2 SVGEGT. As DNA, the CDR3 is TGTACCAGCACCCCTGACGGATCTCTCTCCTACGAGCAGTACTTC. Its protein is CTSTPDGSLSYEQYF.

This clonotype was seen repeatedly, ten times or more. The genes are TRBV18 and TRBJ2-1, with 9 bases fitting TRBD1. Germline assignment: CDR1 KGHSH and CDR2 LQKENI. The CDR3 is made up of 15 amino acids. Trimming took 6 bases from V and 2 from J; bases not matched to a gene: 5. For the CDR3, the DNA is TGTGCCAGCTCCCCGACAGGGGGGACCTACAATGAGCAGTTCTTC. Translation: CASSPTGGTYNEQFF.

Concerning this clonotype: The junction departs from the called germline gene at one end, perhaps through a read error. The CDR3 DNA follows: TGTGCCGCCAGTGCCCTGAGGAGGGTGAGAGGCTACACCTTC. Protein product: CAASALRRVRGYTF. The chain joins TRBV24-1 to TRBJ1-2; D ambiguous. CDR1 is KGHDR and CDR2 is SFDVKD in the germline V gene. This CDR3 region has 14 residues.

The chain combines TRBV7-2 with TRBJ1-5; D unclear. From germline, CDR1 is SGHTA and CDR2 FQGNSA. Trimming pared 2 bases from V and 0 bases from J, leaving 11 bases between. CDR3 length: 16 amino acids. In DNA form, the CDR3 reads TGTGCCAGCAGCTTAACGCCAAAGGGTAGCAATCAGCCCCAGCATTTT. The encoded protein is CASSLTPKGSNQPQHF.

This chain connects TRBV6-2 or TRBV6-3 to TRBJ2-5, with D possibly TRBD2 on 5 matching bases. The tail of the sequence fits TRBJ2-7 better, so the J call may be wrong. The CDR3 loop spans 12 amino acids. Germline CDR1 MNHEY, CDR2 SVGEGT. CDR3 amino acids: CASSYTEAEQYF. As DNA, the CDR3 is TGTGCCAGCAGCTATACGGAGGCCGAGCAGTACTTC.

The chain has TRBV7-2 and TRBJ1-1; D gene ambiguous. Deletions cut 4 bases from V and 8 bases from J, with 11 bases between. This CDR3 has 12 residues. Germline V gene lookup returns CDR1 SGHTA and CDR2 FQGNSA. The CDR3 region is CASSSWTVEAFF. DNA of the CDR3: TGTGCCAGCAGCTCTTGGACGGTAGAAGCTTTCTTT.

The chain combines TRBV13 with TRBJ2-5; a weak D match, TRBD1 (7 bases). The tail of the sequence fits TRBJ2-7 better, so the J call may be wrong. This CDR3 has 14 residues. CDR1 is PRHDT and CDR2 is FYEKMQ in the germline V gene (reference sequence). CDR3 region: CASSSSQGGYEQYF. In DNA form, the CDR3 reads TGTGCCAGCAGCTCCTCGCAGGGGGGATACGAGCAGTACTTC.

The chain uses TRBV10-3 and TRBJ1-1; perhaps TRBD1 as D (5 bases). The CDR3 totals 17 residues. Germline CDR1 ENHRY, CDR2 SYGVKD. V was pared by 6 bases and J by 2 bases, with 22 bases between. The CDR3 spells CAISSVGQTEGNTEAFF. For the CDR3, the DNA is TGTGCCATCAGCTCCGTGGGCCAGACAGAGGGAAACACTGAAGCTTTCTTT.